This T cell receptor (beta chain) comes out of a study of shared clonotypes between healthy human individuals. On the study more broadly: Plates per donor: three CD4 naive, three CD4 memory, two CD8 naive, one CD8 memory.

Only Caucasian adults living in Nashville, Tennessee served as donors. The CDR3 has 16 residues. Per the germline V gene, CDR1 is SEHNR and CDR2 is FQNEAQ (reference sequence). Trimming left V 0 bases short and J 4 bases short, with 13 bases between. Study outcomes and limitations: When naive CD4 clonotypes were compared across a handful of donors, 4% to 5.5% were shared.

Concerning this clone: Its antigen is undetermined.

Method: immunoSEQ multiplex PCR; TCRdb's copy keeps in-frame clones and lacks some. The table records roughly 2.5 million clones, around nine tenths of them present only once. This chain uses TRBV7-9 with TRBJ2-1, with D hard to call. Material: naive CD4+ T cells sorted from blood. Regarding subset: CD45RA+ positively selected. This receptor was taken from a young man in good health. CDR3 in DNA: TGTGCCAGCAGCTTAGCGAGACTTCCTCTTTACAATGAGCAGTTCTTC. Its protein product is CASSLARLPLYNEQFF.